Sequencing of this TCR beta chain was carried out in a study of blood T cell repertoires in COVID-19 (dated by TCRdb to the early 2020s). In terms of the full investigation: Collaborator samples came from the United States, Italy and Spain and covered acute and convalescent phases of COVID-19. The material from the prospective study consisted of cDNA or gDNA derived from T cells, B-cell-depleted T cells, or PBMCs. The dataset comprised deeply sampled blood TCRbeta repertoires from subjects exposed to, actively infected with, or recovered from COVID-19. A freely available public database, intended as a resource for researchers studying the immune response to SARS-CoV-2, is where the repertoires were released. The samples were drawn from two sources: the first 160 participants of the ongoing ImmuneRACE study, and 1,200 or so subjects contributed by 6 global collaborators. The sample metadata nearly always contained a de-identified subject ID, COVID-19 status, age in years and sex. Where available, HLA class I and class II types were obtained from metadata supplied by the sample provider rather than from assay-based typing. The study at large found these results: How much clinical and demographic metadata was included differed by source and by participant, and the metadata was provided uncurated.

Enrolling through a virtual design, the prospective study's participants ranged in age from roughly 18 to 95 years and lived across roughly 24 United States geographic areas. In the prospective study, cohorts were assigned on the basis of participant-reported clinical history obtained from a screening survey and a study questionnaire. Exposed participants had been in contact with someone with a PCR-confirmed or clinician-diagnosed COVID-19 case within 2 weeks of study entry. Each participant in the prospective study had whole blood, serum and a nasopharyngeal or oropharyngeal swab collected by mobile phlebotomists. Participants in the prospective study had the option to provide additional blood draws and questionnaires over a roughly two-month period. Blood samples from the prospective study were shipped frozen or at room temperature prior to DNA extraction. TCRbeta CDR3 regions were amplified from genomic DNA by means of the immunoSEQ Assay, a bias-controlled multiplex PCR. Under the source paper's analysis protocol: The number of nucleated cells in each sample was estimated by amplification of reference gene primers within the assay. To quantify the absolute abundance of each unique TCRbeta CDR3 rearrangement, sequence reads were collapsed and filtered. For each sample, productive Simpson clonality was calculated as the square root of Simpson's diversity index over productive rearrangements. The source is immuneACCESS, and TCRdb retained only in-frame sequences with V and J called. Part of the clones is not carried over; for the studies checked, unresolved V genes explain less than half of this, and the remainder is unexplained. V and J calls and clone size are those listed in that table; D and trimming were worked out from the DNA. For this sample the table gives hundreds of thousands of clones, of which approximately 83% were detected only once. Of the sample, 3% to 4.5% is held by the ten largest clones.

This clone showed up just once. Its antigen specificity is not known. No base-level quality is on record; no much larger clone is a single base apart. Sequenced material: PBMCs or T cells enriched from blood (not recorded which). The TCR originated in a middle-aged woman who had been exposed to COVID-19.

At the DNA level, the sequence is TGTGCCAGCAGGGGGACAGGGGGCAACGAGCAGTACTTC. Its protein is CASRGTGGNEQYF. The chain links TRBV27 with TRBJ2-7, with 12 bases matching TRBD1. From the cysteine through the phenylalanine, the CDR3 covers 13 amino acids. The entry retains the CDR3 DNA only, 39 bases that are in frame from base 1. The germline V gene (reference sequence) provides CDR1 MNHEY and CDR2 SMNVEV. V ends up 6 bases short and J 5 bases short, with an unmatched junction base count of 2.